The next 2 T cell receptor beta chains were all read from a single sample in a study of early T cells in non-severe SARS-CoV-2 infection. TCRdb re-derived calls from the 5' RACE reads in MiXCR, one entry per CDR3 protein. In the table there are 66,000 or so distinct CDR3 sequences, about 12% of which are singletons. The sample taken for sequencing was whole blood. The receptors here all came from an adult who was a healthcare worker with PCR-confirmed SARS-CoV-2 infection or an uninfected control (not recorded which).

This clonotype was detected a few times. This chain connects TRBV7-9 to TRBJ2-3, with a possible D match to TRBD2 (5 bases). Trimming took 1 base from V and 6 from J, leaving 14 bases between them. The CDR3 length is 15 residues. Germline V CDR1 and CDR2: SEHNR, FQNEAQ (reference sequence). CDR3 in amino acids: CASSLGLAQGDTQYF. In DNA form, the CDR3 reads TGTGCCAGCAGCTTAGGGCTAGCCCAAGGGGATACGCAGTATTTT.

The chain recombines TRBV7-9 with TRBJ2-7, with 14 bases that match TRBD2. Trimming at V came to 5 bases and at J to 3 bases, leaving 9 bases not matched to a gene. The CDR3 runs 17 residues. CDR1 and CDR2 from the germline V gene are SEHNR and FQNEAQ (reference sequence). As DNA, the CDR3 is TGTGCCAGCAGCCCGCCGGGACTAGCGGGAGACTACTACGAGCAGTACTTC. Protein: CASSPPGLAGDYYEQYF.